One and the same sample provided the 21 T cell receptor beta chains below, sequenced in a study of cytomegalovirus exposure and HLA in healthy donors (TCRdb year 2017). Library creation used the immunoSEQ multiplex PCR assay. For the multiplex PCR, a mixture combining 60 forward primers for TCR Vbeta segments and 13 reverse primers for TCR Jbeta segments was used. The source is immuneACCESS, and TCRdb retained only in-frame sequences with V and J called. Part of the clones is not carried over; for the studies checked, unresolved V genes explain less than half of this, and the remainder is unexplained. This sample comprises over 70,000 clones, around 71% of them detected only once. The ten largest clones capture about 2.1% of the sample. Input material: PBMCs. All receptors come from a man aged 25 to 40 in good health and CMV-seronegative.

This clone was observed once. The chain joins TRBV6-5 to TRBJ2-2; 7 bases are shared with TRBD1. Germline V gene sequence: CDR1 MNHEY, CDR2 SVGAGI. The J segment lost 5 bases and the V segment lost 10 bases, leaving 7 bases of the junction unmatched. CDR3 size: 13 residues. CDR3: CAIFDRVTGELFF. In DNA, the CDR3 is TGTGCCATCTTCGACAGGGTAACCGGGGAGCTGTTTTTT.

The V and J genes are TRBV15 and TRBJ1-1, with D perhaps TRBD1 (5 bases). CDR1 is LNHNV, CDR2 YYDKDF, per germline (reference sequence). V was cut by 7 bases and J by 0 bases, with 9 bases left in between. The CDR3 is 13 residues long. The CDR3 bases are TGTGCCACCACACAGGATATGAACACTGAAGCTTTCTTT. It translates to CATTQDMNTEAFF.

This clone was detected only a few times. J is TRBJ1-1 and V is TRBV2; D is perhaps TRBD1 (5 bases). The CDR3 runs 17 residues. CDR1 is SNHLY, CDR2 FYNNEI, per germline. The V end was cut by 1 base, the J end by 0 bases, with 15 bases between. In nucleotides, the CDR3 is TGTGCCAGCAGTGAAGTCCCTTGGGGGGGAGTGAACACTGAAGCTTTCTTT. Translated, it gives CASSEVPWGGVNTEAFF.

A few counts support this clone. The genes are TRBV13 and TRBJ1-1; tentative D call: TRBD1 (5 bases). V gave up 4 bases and J gave up 8 bases, with 14 bases separating them. This CDR3 contains 13 residues. The germline gives CDR1 PRHDT, CDR2 FYEKMQ (reference sequence). CDR3 DNA sequence: TGTGCCAGCAGCTCGTCCTCGACAGAGGAAGCTTTCTTT. It specifies CASSSSSTEEAFF.

This chain uses TRBV5-6 with TRBJ2-7; a possible D gene is TRBD1 (6 bases). From germline, CDR1 is SGHDT and CDR2 YYEEEE. The CDR3 extends over 14 amino acids. The germline V and J ends were trimmed by 7 bases and 0 bases, with 14 bases remaining between them. The CDR3 sequence: CASGYQGGSYEQYF. CDR3 in DNA: TGTGCCAGCGGATATCAAGGGGGCTCCTACGAGCAGTACTTC.

The chain has TRBV7-9 and TRBJ2-7; 8 bases match TRBD1. The V gene's germline CDR1 is SEHNR and CDR2 FQNEAQ (reference sequence). The CDR3 runs 15 residues. V gave up 0 bases and J gave up 3 bases; unmatched junction bases: 4. The DNA of the CDR3 is TGTGCCAGCAGCTTAGCCCAGACAGGGGTCTACGAGCAGTACTTC. As protein: CASSLAQTGVYEQYF.

The chain joins TRBV4-1 to TRBJ1-5; TRBD1 matches at 7 bases. Germline assignment: CDR1 MGHRA and CDR2 YSYEKL. This CDR3 contains 14 residues. Trimming at V came to 3 bases and at J to 4 bases, leaving 3 bases not matched to a gene. The CDR3 DNA follows: TGCGCCAGCAGCCAGACAGGGCTAAATCAGCCCCAGCATTTT. It is translated as CASSQTGLNQPQHF.

The chain is built from TRBV6-4 and TRBJ1-2; 12 bases are a match to TRBD1. V lost 7 bases to trimming and J lost 4 bases; unmatched junction nucleotides: 7. The CDR3 totals 15 residues. The germline gives CDR1 MRHNA, CDR2 SNTAGT. The CDR3, as DNA: TGTGCCAGCACTCCGGGACAGGGGGCTTTCTATGGCTACACCTTC. Amino acid sequence: CASTPGQGAFYGYTF.

This chain links TRBV5-1 with TRBJ2-7; D perhaps matches TRBD2 (6 bases). CDR3 size: 14 residues. The germline CDR1 and CDR2 sequences are SGHRS and YFSETQ. V gave up 2 bases and J gave up 4 bases, with 13 bases separating them. The CDR3 DNA follows: TGCGCCAGCAGCTTTGCAGGGCGGGGTTACGAGCAGTACTTC. Amino acid sequence: CASSFAGRGYEQYF. Full variable domain (remainder filled in from reference TRBV5-1 and TRBJ2-7): KAGVTQTPRYLIKTRGQQVTLSCSPISGHRSVSWYQQTPGQGLQFLFEYFSETQRNKGNFPGRFSGRQFSNSRSEMNVSTLELGDSALYLCASSFAGRGYEQYFGPGTRLTVT.

This rearrangement joins TRBV5-4 to TRBJ1-1, with TRBD1 as a possible D gene (5 bases). The V gene lost 6 bases and the J gene lost 2 bases, with 14 bases spanning the gap. CDR3 length: 14 residues. Germline values: CDR1 SGHNT, CDR2 YYREEE (reference sequence). The CDR3 loop is CASTNQGLNTEAFF. In DNA, the CDR3 is TGTGCCAGCACCAATCAGGGCCTCAACACTGAAGCTTTCTTT. The full variable domain, with the rest looked up from reference TRBV5-4 and TRBJ1-1, is ETGVTQSPTHLIKTRGQQVTLRCSSQSGHNTVSWYQQALGQGPQFIFQYYREEENGRGNFPPRFSGLQFPNYSSELNVNALELDDSALYLCASTNQGLNTEAFFGQGTRLTVV.

This CDR3 reads CASNRDRAREKLFF. DNA of the CDR3: TGTGCCAGCAACAGAGACAGGGCGAGGGAAAAACTGTTTTTT. This chain connects TRBV6-1 to TRBJ1-4, with 7 positions matching TRBD1. The CDR3 length is 14 residues. The germline V gene encodes CDR1 MNHNS and CDR2 SASEGT. Trimming took 7 bases from V and 8 from J; bases not matched to a gene: 10.

This sequence joins TRBV23-1 and TRBJ2-1; no firm D call. Being an ORF, TRBV23-1 has a function that is uncertain. The ends were cut back, 8 bases at V and 5 bases at J, with 10 bases in the middle. CDR3 length: 12 amino acids. CDR3: CASPSLDNEQFF. The CDR3 DNA is TGCGCCAGCCCTAGTTTGGACAATGAGCAGTTCTTC.

The J gene is TRBJ1-5, the V gene TRBV7-2; D gene unclear. CDR1 is SGHTA and CDR2 is FQGNSA in the germline V gene. The CDR3 loop spans 14 amino acids. V shed 5 bases and J shed 3 bases, with 11 bases lying between them. CDR3 loop: CASSPSGINQPQHF. The CDR3, as DNA: TGTGCCAGCAGCCCCTCAGGTATCAATCAGCCCCAGCATTTT.

The gene calls are TRBV27 and TRBJ2-3; 8 bases map to TRBD2. The CDR3 consists of 14 residues. V gave up 7 bases and J gave up 4 bases; unmatched junction bases: 7. The germline V gene encodes CDR1 MNHEY and CDR2 SMNVEV (reference sequence). This chain's CDR3 is CASTERESSDTQYF. CDR3 DNA sequence: TGTGCCAGCACGGAGCGGGAGTCCTCAGATACGCAGTATTTT.

The chain has TRBV7-9 and TRBJ1-2; 7 bases are shared with TRBD1. Trimming at V came to 0 bases and at J to 5 bases, leaving 15 bases not matched to a gene. Germline V lookup: CDR1 SEHNR, CDR2 FQNEAQ (reference sequence). This CDR3 has 18 residues. Here the CDR3 DNA reads TGTGCCAGCAGCTTAGCGGACATTATGCCAGGGGGACGATATGGCTACACCTTC. This gives the protein CASSLADIMPGGRYGYTF.

In its sample, this clone was seen a few times. The gene calls are TRBV11-2 and TRBJ2-7, with D maybe TRBD1 (5 bases). V was clipped by 5 bases and J by 4 bases, with 18 bases between them. Germline values: CDR1 SGHAT, CDR2 FQNNGV. The CDR3 spans 15 residues. As DNA, the CDR3 is TGTGCCAGCAGCCAGGGATACGCAAACGAGTACGAGCAGTACTTC. It is translated as CASSQGYANEYEQYF.

V gene TRBV5-6 combines with J gene TRBJ2-7; 8 bases align to TRBD1. This CDR3 region has 14 residues. The V gene's germline CDR1 is SGHDT and CDR2 YYEEEE. J was trimmed by 3 bases and V by 4 bases; bases with no gene match: 6. The CDR3 protein is CASSAGQGHYEQYF. CDR3 in DNA: TGTGCCAGCAGCGCCGGACAGGGCCACTACGAGCAGTACTTC.

The table lists this clone with a few counts. The chain is built from TRBV28 and TRBJ1-1; D is perhaps TRBD1 (6 bases). The CDR3 runs to 16 residues. Trimming left V 2 bases short and J 5 bases short, with 18 bases between. Germline V gene lookup returns CDR1 MDHEN and CDR2 SYDVKM. The CDR3 is CASSLRARGSVTEAFF. DNA for the CDR3: TGTGCCAGCAGTTTAAGAGCCAGGGGAAGTGTGACTGAAGCTTTCTTT.

A note on this clone: This sample also contains other DNA sequences that code for the same CDR3. V and J are TRBV5-6 and TRBJ2-7; possible D gene TRBD1, 6 bases. Germline V gene sequence: CDR1 SGHDT, CDR2 YYEEEE. The CDR3 has 13 residues. The ends were cut back, 4 bases at V and 6 bases at J, with 14 bases in the middle. This CDR3 is CASSATQGSEQYF. The CDR3 DNA sequence: TGTGCCAGCAGCGCCACACAGGGATCCGAGCAGTACTTC. The variable domain in full, with the rest retrieved from reference TRBV5-6 and TRBJ2-7, is DAGVTQSPTHLIKTRGQQVTLRCSPKSGHDTVSWYQQALGQGPQFIFQYYEEEERQRGNFPDRFSGHQFPNYSSELNVNALLLGDSALYLCASSATQGSEQYFGPGTRLTVT.

This clone was seen only once. This sequence joins TRBV9 and TRBJ1-1, with D hard to call. CDR3 size: 13 residues. V was cut by 2 bases and J by 6 bases, with 11 bases left in between. Germline V gene lookup returns CDR1 SGDLS and CDR2 YYNGEE. CDR3 in amino acids: CASSVRLYSEAFF. The CDR3 DNA reads TGTGCCAGCAGCGTCCGACTGTACTCTGAAGCTTTCTTT.

The chain joins TRBV9 to TRBJ2-7; perhaps TRBD1 as D (6 bases). The CDR3 extends over 15 amino acids. Trimming shortened V by 0 bases and J by 3 bases, and 13 bases separated the two germline ends. Germline V gene lookup returns CDR1 SGDLS and CDR2 YYNGEE. The CDR3 DNA is TGTGCCAGCAGCGTAGGGTTGGGACAAGGCTACGAGCAGTACTTC. It codes for CASSVGLGQGYEQYF.